The 10 T cell receptor beta chains reported below all come from one sample, sequenced in a study of graft-versus-host responses after intestinal transplantation. These receptors are not linked to any known antigen. Sequencing was performed with immunoSEQ multiplex PCR; in TCRdb, only in-frame clones are kept and a portion is missing. The table lists about 97,000 clones, 90% to 95% of them singletons. Sequencing used unstimulated CD4+ T cells sorted from spleen or lymph node cells, obtained before transplant. These receptors came from a human donor who was the organ donor for an intestinal transplant.

The chain recombines TRBV4-1 with TRBJ1-6, with D maybe TRBD1 (6 bases). The CDR3 is 15 amino acids. Trimming cost V 0 bases and J 9 bases, with 12 bases left between them. Per the germline V gene, CDR1 is MGHRA and CDR2 is YSYEKL. CDR3 protein: CASSQDPGEFSPLHF. CDR3 DNA: TGCGCCAGCAGCCAAGATCCAGGGGAGTTTTCACCCCTCCACTTT.

CDR3 in amino acids: CASSQCRPAGAIGDEQYF. The CDR3 coding sequence is TGCGCCAGCAGTCAATGTCGCCCAGCGGGGGCCATCGGGGACGAGCAGTACTTC. The chain joins TRBV23-1 to TRBJ2-7; 8 nucleotides match TRBD2. TRBV23-1 falls under the ORF class, with uncertain function. Unmatched junction bases numbered 16, after V lost 1 base and J lost 5 bases. There are 18 residues in the CDR3.

This clone was detected only a few times. This sequence joins TRBV7-2 and TRBJ2-7, with 12 bases that match TRBD2. V lost 3 bases to trimming and J lost 6 bases; unmatched junction nucleotides: 6. The length of the CDR3 is 15 residues. Looked up from germline, CDR1 is SGHTA and CDR2 is FQGNSA. The CDR3 region has the DNA TGTGCCAGCAGCTTGGCGCTAGCGGGGGGGCTCGAGCAGTACTTC. It encodes CASSLALAGGLEQYF.

J is TRBJ1-3 and V is TRBV5-4; weak D call: TRBD1 (5 bases). Germline V gives CDR1 SGHNT, CDR2 YYREEE (reference sequence). V lost 4 bases and J lost 2, with 10 bases in between. The length of the CDR3 is 14 residues. CDR3 amino acids: CASSPGGAGNTIYF. The DNA for the CDR3 is TGTGCCAGCAGCCCCGGGGGTGCTGGAAACACCATATATTTT.

The genes are TRBV4-2 and TRBJ2-5, with TRBD1 as a possible D gene (6 bases). Trimming shortened V by 5 bases and J by 9 bases, and 19 bases separated the two germline ends. CDR1 LGHNA and CDR2 YNFKEQ come from the germline V gene. The CDR3 has 14 amino acids. The DNA of the CDR3 is TGTGCCAGCAGCGGTGAGGGGGTGGTAGGGGCCCAGTACTTC. This encodes CASSGEGVVGAQYF.

The CDR3 DNA follows: TGTGCCAGCAGTTACCCCCACAGCGGCGAGCAGTACTTC. This gives the protein CASSYPHSGEQYF. The chain has TRBV6-5 and TRBJ2-7; D perhaps matches TRBD2 (5 bases). V was pared by 2 bases and J by 6 bases, with 11 bases between. The length of the CDR3 is 13 residues. Germline V CDR1 and CDR2: MNHEY, SVGAGI.

The chain uses TRBV11-2 and TRBJ1-5, with D unresolved. The CDR3 loop spans 13 amino acids. CDR1 is SGHAT, CDR2 FQNNGV, per germline. The germline V and J ends were trimmed by 1 base and 5 bases, with 6 bases remaining between them. CDR3 amino acids: CASSLGRDQPQHF. CDR3 bases: TGTGCCAGCAGCTTAGGGAGGGATCAGCCCCAGCATTTT.

CDR3 coding DNA: TGTGCCAGTCAAGGACAGGGGGCCGGTGGGGAGCAGTACTTC. This encodes CASQGQGAGGEQYF. The V call is TRBV18, the J call TRBJ2-7; TRBD1 matches at 11 bases. The germline CDR1 and CDR2 sequences are KGHSH and LQKENI. CDR3 length equals 14 residues. J gave up 7 bases and V 9 bases, and 11 bases lay outside the gene matches.

The chain employs TRBV7-6 and TRBJ2-7; D is perhaps TRBD1 (5 bases). Germline-derived CDR1 and CDR2 are SGHVS and FNYEAQ. The V end lost 1 base, the J end lost 1 base, and 20 bases lay between the germline ends. CDR3 length: 18 residues. The CDR3 loop reads CASSLGTPTGMGSYEQYF. The CDR3 nucleotides read TGTGCCAGCAGCTTAGGGACACCTACAGGTATGGGGTCCTACGAGCAGTACTTC.

V gene TRBV6-1 combines with J gene TRBJ2-6; D uncertain. Trimming shortened V by 8 bases and J by 2 bases, and 7 bases separated the two germline ends. The CDR3 has 13 residues. CDR1 and CDR2 (germline): MNHNS, SASEGT. CDR3 nucleotides: TGTGCCAGCGGTGGGCCTGGGGCCAACGTCCTGACTTTC. This encodes CASGGPGANVLTF.